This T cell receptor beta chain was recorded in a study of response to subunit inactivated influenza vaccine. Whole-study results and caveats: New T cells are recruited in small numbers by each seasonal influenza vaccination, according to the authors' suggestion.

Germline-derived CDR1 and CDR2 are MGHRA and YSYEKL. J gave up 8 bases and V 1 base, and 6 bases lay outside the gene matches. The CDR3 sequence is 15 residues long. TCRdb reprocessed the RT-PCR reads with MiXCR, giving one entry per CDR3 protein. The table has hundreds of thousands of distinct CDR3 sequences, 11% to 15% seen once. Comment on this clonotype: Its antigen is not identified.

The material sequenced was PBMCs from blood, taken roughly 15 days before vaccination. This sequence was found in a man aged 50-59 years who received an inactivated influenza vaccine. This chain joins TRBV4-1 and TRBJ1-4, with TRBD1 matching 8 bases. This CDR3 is CASSQAPGGSEKLFF. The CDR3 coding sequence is TGCGCCAGCAGCCAAGCCCCAGGGGGCTCCGAAAAACTGTTTTTT.